Shown below are 8 T cell receptor beta chains from a single sample sequenced in a study of T cell responses to AZD1222 COVID-19 vaccine (dated by TCRdb to about 2021). Interpreted using the paper, the time point label stands for: baseline before first vaccination. The library relied on the immunoSEQ multiplex PCR assay. This is the immuneACCESS table as TCRdb keeps it, with only in-frame sequences that have V and J called. A part of the clones is gone; compared with another copy, unresolved V genes explain less than half, and the rest is unexplained. The sample table holds roughly 130,000 clones, of which 88% were seen once. 7.6% of the sample rests with the top ten. This specimen consisted of peripheral blood, obtained on day 0 of AZD1222 vaccination. All receptors derive from an adult in good health.

This sequence joins TRBV11-2 and TRBJ1-4, with 9 bases matching TRBD1. The V gene end was trimmed by 0 bases and the J gene end by 8 bases; junction bases not matched to a gene: 7. This CDR3 is built from 16 residues. Germline CDR1 reads SGHAT; CDR2 reads FQNNGV. This CDR3 reads CASSLDRGQGREKLFF. For the CDR3, the DNA is TGTGCCAGCAGCTTAGATCGCGGACAGGGGAGGGAAAAACTGTTTTTT.

Concerning this clone itself: One junction end does not reproduce the germline sequence, and a read error may be involved. This chain joins TRBV7-7 and TRBJ1-3; no reliable D call. From germline, CDR1 is SSHAT and CDR2 FNYEAQ (reference sequence). This CDR3 contains 14 residues. CDR3 sequence (DNA): TGTGCTAGCAGCTTAGCCCCGATGGAAAGCACCATATATTTT. Amino acid sequence: CASSLAPMESTIYF.

The genes are TRBV27 and TRBJ1-1; D might be TRBD1 (6 bases). Germline V gene data show CDR1 as MNHEY and CDR2 as SMNVEV (reference sequence). This CDR3 has 15 residues. Trimming took off 0 bases at V and 4 bases at J, with 12 bases between the two ends. As DNA, the CDR3 is TGTGCCAGCAGTTTATCGAACAGGGCCTCCACTGAAGCTTTCTTT. Amino acid sequence: CASSLSNRASTEAFF.

The chain uses TRBV18 and TRBJ2-1; D gene ambiguous. The V end was cut by 3 bases, the J end by 0 bases, with 12 bases between. The CDR3 consists of 16 residues. Germline lookup yields CDR1 KGHSH and CDR2 LQKENI. The CDR3 coding sequence is TGTGCCAGCTCACCCACGGGTGGCCGCTCCTACAATGAGCAGTTCTTC. Translating gives CASSPTGGRSYNEQFF. Together with reference TRBV18 and TRBJ2-1, the CDR3 gives the full variable domain: NAGVMQNPRHLVRRRGQEARLRCSPMKGHSHVYWYRQLPEEGLKFMVYLQKENIIDESGMPKERFSAEFPKEGPSILRIQQVVRGDSAAYFCASSPTGGRSYNEQFFGPGTRLTVL.

The rearrangement joins TRBV6-4 to TRBJ2-1, with 12 bases matching TRBD2. Germline-derived CDR1 and CDR2 are MRHNA and SNTAGT. J gave up 13 bases and V 3 bases, and 10 bases lay outside the gene matches. The CDR3 totals 15 residues. The CDR3 region is CASSEGPTSGRLQFF. The CDR3 DNA sequence: TGTGCCAGCAGTGAAGGGCCTACTAGCGGGAGGCTTCAGTTCTTC.

The V and J genes are TRBV28 and TRBJ2-4, with D possibly TRBD1 on 6 matching bases. The CDR3 sequence is 13 residues long. Germline V gene data show CDR1 as MDHEN and CDR2 as SYDVKM. V lost 7 bases, J lost 4 bases, and 11 bases lay in between. CDR3 loop: CASNPGQKNIQYF. The DNA of the CDR3 is TGTGCCAGCAACCCCGGACAGAAAAACATTCAGTACTTC.

This chain uses TRBV7-2 with TRBJ1-1; TRBD1 matches at 10 bases. Germline trimming cut 5 bases from V and 3 bases from J; bases unmatched to any gene: 6. CDR1 is SGHTA, CDR2 FQGNSA, per germline. The CDR3 loop spans 15 amino acids. Here the CDR3 reads CASSPRQGAYTEAFF. CDR3 sequence (DNA): TGTGCCAGCAGCCCTAGACAGGGGGCTTACACTGAAGCTTTCTTT.

This chain joins TRBV6-5 and TRBJ2-2; TRBD2 is a possible D gene (5 bases). Per germline, CDR1 MNHEY and CDR2 SVGAGI. With 0 bases removed from V and 6 bases from J, the gap between germline ends came to 11 bases. The CDR3 extends over 15 amino acids. CDR3 sequence (DNA): TGTGCCAGCAGTTACTCGATTGGGAGAGCCGGGGAGCTGTTTTTT. This translates into CASSYSIGRAGELFF.